The 30 T cell receptor beta chains listed next were all sequenced from one sample in a study of OX40 agonist ivuxolimab in advanced cancers. The assay was immunoSEQ multiplex PCR, and TCRdb's table has in-frame clones only and misses some. The data show under 80,000 clones, about 90% seen once. The sequencing here drew on CD4+ or CD8+ T cells sorted from blood, taken in a trial of the OX40 agonist ivuxolimab. These TCRs come from an adult with an advanced solid tumor such as melanoma, head and neck, liver or kidney cancer.

This clone has only a few counts. V usage is TRBV1 and J usage is TRBJ2-5; no DNA check was done on the table's D call, TRBD2. TRBV1 is flagged as a pseudogene. The CDR3 runs to 13 residues. CDR3 sequence: CTSSQGTSETQYF. CDR3 sequence (DNA): TGCACCAGCAGCCAAGGGACTAGCGAGACCCAGTACTTC.

The CDR3 sequence: CASSSQGGTEAFF. CDR3 DNA: TGTGCCAGCAGCTCACAGGGGGGTACTGAAGCTTTCTTT. The chain has TRBV9 and TRBJ1-1, with 8 bases matching TRBD1. The length of the CDR3 is 13 residues. The J segment lost 5 bases and the V segment lost 4 bases, leaving 4 bases of the junction unmatched. The germline gives CDR1 SGDLS, CDR2 YYNGEE.

This rearrangement joins TRBV6-5 to TRBJ2-2; 11 nucleotides line up with TRBD1. V lost 5 bases and J lost 7; bases outside the gene matches: 6. The germline CDR1 and CDR2 sequences are MNHEY and SVGAGI. The length of the CDR3 is 15 residues. DNA for the CDR3: TGTGCCAGCAGTCCCCGGGACAGGGGGGGCGGGGAGCTGTTTTTT. The encoded protein is CASSPRDRGGGELFF.

The gene calls are TRBV5-1 and TRBJ2-5; 12 bases line up with TRBD2. The CDR3 totals 15 residues. V trimming: 5 bases; J trimming: 2 bases; junction bases outside the gene matches: 4. Germline assignment: CDR1 SGHRS and CDR2 YFSETQ. The CDR3 here is CASRRGTSGQETQYF. CDR3 nucleotide sequence: TGCGCCAGCAGGCGTGGGACTAGCGGGCAAGAGACCCAGTACTTC.

The chain links TRBV6-5 to TRBJ1-2, with D unresolved. The CDR3 loop spans 13 amino acids. Germline CDR1 MNHEY, CDR2 SVGAGI. Trimming stripped 0 bases from V and 5 bases from J, with 7 bases between. DNA of the CDR3: TGTGCCAGCAGTTACTCCCCGCCTTATGGCTACACCTTC. Translated, it gives CASSYSPPYGYTF.

The chain combines TRBV5-1 with TRBJ2-7; possible D gene TRBD2, 5 bases. Deletions cut 4 bases from V and 1 base from J, with 9 bases between. The CDR3 has 13 amino acids. CDR1 and CDR2 from the germline V gene are SGHRS and YFSETQ. The CDR3 sequence is CASSPGGSYEQYF. CDR3 bases: TGCGCCAGCAGCCCAGGAGGATCCTACGAGCAGTACTTC.

This rearrangement joins TRBV29-1 to TRBJ2-5; D gene unclear. The CDR3 consists of 12 residues. V was cut by 3 bases and J by 5 bases, with 10 bases left in between. From germline, CDR1 is SQVTM and CDR2 ANQGSEA. For the CDR3, the DNA is TGCAGCGTTGACATGGCCGGCGAGACCCAGTACTTC. Encoded protein: CSVDMAGETQYF.

This clone has only one observation. The genes are TRBV6-6 and TRBJ1-3, with 8 bases aligning to TRBD1. This CDR3 has 15 residues. CDR1 MNHNY and CDR2 SVGAGI come from the germline V gene (reference sequence). V gave up 9 bases and J gave up 5 bases; unmatched junction bases: 12. CDR3 amino acids: CASSPEGTGRNTIYF. CDR3 DNA: TGTGCCAGTTCTCCCGAGGGGACAGGACGAAACACCATATATTTT.

This clone showed up just a few times. The genes are TRBV6-5 and TRBJ2-1, with TRBD2 identical over 7 bases. CDR3 length equals 14 residues. V was pared by 6 bases and J by 4 bases, with 6 bases of the junction left unmatched. Germline CDR1 reads MNHEY; CDR2 reads SVGAGI. The CDR3: CASSWSGEYNEQFF. In nucleotides, the CDR3 is TGTGCCAGCAGCTGGAGCGGGGAGTACAATGAGCAGTTCTTC.

Written as DNA, the CDR3 is TGTGCCAGCAGCTTGGGACAAGGGGAGACCCAGTACTTC. Translating gives CASSLGQGETQYF. This sequence joins TRBV7-2 and TRBJ2-5, with a tentative D call TRBD1 (6 bases). CDR1 SGHTA and CDR2 FQGNSA come from the germline V gene. The CDR3 loop spans 13 amino acids. V gave up 3 bases and J gave up 5 bases, with 10 bases separating them.

V and J are TRBV6-1 and TRBJ1-1; no reliable D call. Per germline, CDR1 MNHNS and CDR2 SASEGT. V was trimmed by 7 bases and J by 4 bases, leaving 10 bases between them. The CDR3 is 12 residues long. CDR3 sequence reads: CASIRGPTEAFF. CDR3 bases: TGTGCCAGCATAAGAGGGCCCACTGAAGCTTTCTTT.

The J gene is TRBJ1-1, the V gene TRBV21-1; the table's D gene call, TRBD1, was not cross checked with the DNA. TRBV21-1 is a known pseudogene. The length of the CDR3 is 15 residues. The CDR3 DNA reads as TGTGCCAGCAGCAAAGGGGGCGCCCTGAACACTGAAGCTTTCTTT. Translation: CASSKGGALNTEAFF.

The J gene is TRBJ1-2, the V gene TRBV7-9, with a weak D call TRBD1 (5 bases). This CDR3 comprises 14 residues. Germline lookup yields CDR1 SEHNR and CDR2 FQNEAQ (reference sequence). The V end lost 3 bases, the J end lost 7 bases, and 15 bases lay between the germline ends. CDR3 in DNA: TGTGCCAGCAGCTTTAGCAGGGTCAATAGTGGCTACACCTTC. Protein: CASSFSRVNSGYTF. The variable domain in full, completed from reference TRBV7-9 and TRBJ1-2, reads DTGVSQNPRHKITKRGQNVTFRCDPISEHNRLYWYRQTLGQGPEFLTYFQNEAQLEKSRLLSDRFSAERPKGSFSTLEIQRTEQGDSAMYLCASSFSRVNSGYTFGSGTRLTVV.

The chain has TRBV7-9 and TRBJ2-6; no clear D gene. The CDR3 is 14 amino acids. Looked up from germline, CDR1 is SEHNR and CDR2 is FQNEAQ (reference sequence). Deletions cut 5 bases from V and 5 bases from J, with 10 bases between. The CDR3 DNA reads TGTGCCAGCAGCCATCGTATGAGGGCCAACGTCCTGACTTTC. It encodes CASSHRMRANVLTF.

This chain uses TRBV5-6 with TRBJ1-1; no clear D. Trimming left V 2 bases short and J 4 bases short, with 12 bases between. The V gene's germline CDR1 is SGHDT and CDR2 YYEEEE. This CDR3 is 14 amino acids long. In DNA form, the CDR3 reads TGTGCCAGCAGCTTACCGGGTTCGGGCACTGAAGCTTTCTTT. It encodes CASSLPGSGTEAFF.

This rearrangement joins TRBV5-1 to TRBJ2-2; TRBD2 agrees at 8 bases. The germline gives CDR1 SGHRS, CDR2 YFSETQ. This CDR3 comprises 14 residues. Unmatched junction bases numbered 6, after V lost 4 bases and J lost 7 bases. The CDR3 sequence is CASSTGLEDGELFF. CDR3 nucleotides: TGCGCCAGCAGCACGGGACTAGAAGACGGGGAGCTGTTTTTT.

This chain uses TRBV19 with TRBJ1-5, with D uncertain. This CDR3 comprises 13 residues. The germline gives CDR1 LNHDA, CDR2 SQIVND (reference sequence). V lost 6 bases, J lost 1 base, and 7 bases lay in between. The chain's CDR3 is CASSADSNQPQHF. In nucleotides, the CDR3 is TGTGCCAGTAGCGCCGACAGCAATCAGCCCCAGCATTTT.

The chain is built from TRBV6-5 and TRBJ1-3; TRBD1 is a possible D gene (5 bases). V was clipped by 2 bases and J by 2 bases, with 7 bases between them. CDR1 and CDR2 (germline): MNHEY, SVGAGI. This CDR3 is 14 amino acids long. The CDR3 nucleotides are TGTGCCAGCAGTTACAGCAGGGCTGGAAACACCATATATTTT. Amino acid sequence: CASSYSRAGNTIYF.

V gene TRBV28 combines with J gene TRBJ1-6, with D unresolved. This CDR3 has 12 amino acids. The V gene's germline CDR1 is MDHEN and CDR2 SYDVKM. Trimming cost V 2 bases and J 9 bases, with 5 bases left between them. The CDR3 region is CASSLEGSPLHF. CDR3 nucleotides: TGTGCCAGCAGTTTAGAGGGTTCACCCCTCCACTTT.

The chain employs TRBV2 and TRBJ1-4; 9 bases fit TRBD1. The CDR3 has 14 residues. J lost 5 bases, V lost 11 bases, and 9 bases had no gene match. Looked up from germline, CDR1 is SNHLY and CDR2 is FYNNEI. The CDR3 reads CAGELDRGNEKLFF. As DNA, the CDR3 is TGTGCCGGAGAATTGGACAGGGGAAATGAAAAACTGTTTTTT.

This clone is a singleton in its sample. CDR3 amino acids: CATSRDNAGTSYEQYF. The CDR3 nucleotides are TGTGCCACCAGCAGAGATAATGCAGGGACTTCCTACGAGCAGTACTTC. The rearrangement links TRBV15 to TRBJ2-7; a possible D gene is TRBD2 (6 bases). The CDR3 totals 16 residues. Germline CDR1 is LNHNV and CDR2 is YYDKDF (reference sequence). Trimming removed 0 bases at V and 1 base at J, with 13 bases between.

The V call is TRBV30, the J call TRBJ1-2; TRBD1 matches at 7 bases. The CDR3 consists of 14 residues. Germline V lookup: CDR1 GTSNPN, CDR2 SVGIG (reference sequence). J was trimmed by 6 bases and V by 0 bases; bases with no gene match: 7. CDR3 residues: CAWSVQGGGDGYTF. CDR3 DNA: TGTGCCTGGAGTGTACAAGGGGGCGGAGATGGCTACACCTTC.

The rearrangement joins TRBV10-1 to TRBJ1-3; the D is unclear. The germline V and J ends were trimmed by 2 bases and 2 bases, with 7 bases remaining between them. The CDR3 has 14 residues. In germline, CDR1 is WNHNN, CDR2 SYGVQD (reference sequence). The CDR3 sequence: CASSETVTGNTIYF. CDR3 coding DNA: TGCGCCAGCAGTGAGACAGTGACTGGAAACACCATATATTTT.

Turning to this clone: At one end, the junction sequence differs from germline, possibly due to a read error. The rearrangement uses TRBV7-7 and TRBJ2-2; 8 bases map to TRBD2. This CDR3 has 17 amino acids. Germline CDR1 is SSHAT and CDR2 is FNYEAQ (reference sequence). The CDR3 sequence: CASSLGTTSENTGELFF. The CDR3 DNA sequence: TGTGCTAGCAGCTTAGGGACGACTAGCGAGAACACCGGGGAGCTGTTTTTT.

The chain recombines TRBV28 with TRBJ1-2; unclear D gene. CDR1 MDHEN and CDR2 SYDVKM come from the germline V gene. The CDR3 is made up of 16 amino acids. Trimming stripped 5 bases from V and 8 bases from J, with 24 bases between. Written as DNA, the CDR3 is TGTGCCAGCAGTCCCTCCCCCGGGCAGTCCCTCAAGGGCTACACCTTC. Translation gives CASSPSPGQSLKGYTF.

V is TRBV10-2 and J is TRBJ2-7; 9 positions agree with TRBD1. This CDR3 contains 13 residues. The trim removed 9 bases at V and 2 bases at J, leaving 5 bases unmatched. The V gene's germline CDR1 is WSHSY and CDR2 SAAADI. The CDR3 protein is CASGDRVTYEQYF. The DNA for the CDR3 is TGCGCCAGTGGGGACAGGGTCACCTACGAGCAGTACTTC.

J is TRBJ1-1 and V is TRBV6-1; no firm D call. CDR1 is MNHNS, CDR2 SASEGT, per germline. V shed 5 bases and J shed 5 bases, with 9 bases lying between them. CDR3 length: 12 residues. CDR3 sequence: CASSWGRTEAFF. The CDR3 DNA is TGTGCCAGCAGTTGGGGTCGGACTGAAGCTTTCTTT.

This chain links TRBV6-1 with TRBJ1-2; D might be TRBD1 (6 bases). The CDR3 length is 12 residues. Germline loops: CDR1 MNHNS, CDR2 SASEGT. V was cut by 6 bases and J by 4 bases, with 9 bases left in between. CDR3 loop: CASSQGTYGYTF. In nucleotides, the CDR3 is TGTGCCAGCAGCCAGGGGACCTATGGCTACACCTTC.

A single count supports this clone. The CDR3 bases are TGTGCCAGAAGCTTGGCGGAACAGGGGTTGTGGAGCTATGGCTACACCTTC. Translation: CARSLAEQGLWSYGYTF. V gene TRBV5-3 combines with J gene TRBJ1-2; 7 positions agree with TRBD1. TRBV5-3 is an ORF, and what it does is uncertain. V gave up 0 bases and J gave up 4 bases; unmatched junction bases: 12. The CDR3 spans 17 residues.

The chain recombines TRBV19 with TRBJ2-6; D is uncertain. V lost 10 bases to trimming and J lost 4 bases, with 23 bases between them. This CDR3 has 17 amino acids. Germline V gene lookup returns CDR1 LNHDA and CDR2 SQIVND (reference sequence). As DNA, the CDR3 is TGTGCCACCGCGCGCCGAAAGGCCAGGACGGGGGCCAACGTCCTGACTTTC. Protein sequence: CATARRKARTGANVLTF.